This T cell receptor beta chain comes out of a study of T cells in Graves' hyperthyroidism and ophthalmopathy. Study-level findings and limits: Blood also carried most thyroid clonotypes expanded above 0.001.

The CDR3 totals 16 residues. Germline values: CDR1 SGHTA, CDR2 FQGNSA. V shed 5 bases, J shed 9 bases, and the junction held 14 bases outside the gene matches. Note on this clonotype: What it binds is unknown.

Individuals with ophthalmopathy presented a Clinical Activity Score of at least 3, a NOSPECS grade of at least 4 and a duration under 3 months. Amplification targeted TCR beta CDR3 regions from RNA transcripts. TCR CDR3 regions were first amplified by RT-PCR with HTBI primers. TCRdb recomputed calls from the multiplex PCR reads with MiXCR, one row per CDR3 protein. The data show approximately 690,000 distinct CDR3 sequences, 14% seen once. This rearrangement joins TRBV7-2 to TRBJ2-1; the match to TRBD1 covers 9 bases. Material: blood. This clonotype was obtained from a woman aged 45 to 65 with Graves' ophthalmopathy. Written as DNA, the CDR3 is TGTGCCAGCAGCCAGACACCGGGACAGGGTCGGGGTGAGCAGTTCTTC. Its protein product is CASSQTPGQGRGEQFF.